A selection of T cell receptor beta chains follows, all from one sample in a study of blood T cell repertoires in COVID-19. Assay: immunoSEQ multiplex PCR; the TCRdb copy retains only in-frame clones and omits some. The table shows 75,000 to 100,000 clones, with around nine tenths occurring only once. The specimen was peripheral blood. Receptor source: a man aged 80 or over with acute or convalescent COVID-19. Each CDR3 is given with its conserved first and last residue. Fields, in order: D gene, J gene, clone size, V gene, CDR3 DNA, CDR3 protein. A D gene is named only where the DNA matches it firmly. Size tells how often a clone was seen (once, few, many) or the class of an expanded clone, and some rows leave it out.

TRBD1	TRBJ1-3	NA	TRBV7-3	TGTGCCAGCAGCTTATCCCCGGGACAGGGAGGAAACACCATATATTTT	CASSLSPGQGGNTIYF
TRBD1	TRBJ1-6	NA	TRBV5-1	TGCGCCAGCAGCTTCGGACAGGGCCATAATTCACCCCTCCACTTT	CASSFGQGHNSPLHF
NA	TRBJ2-2	NA	TRBV19	TGTGCCAGTAGTATTCAGGCCAGGGGGAACACCGGGGAGCTGTTTTTT	CASSIQARGNTGELFF
NA	TRBJ2-2	NA	TRBV15	TGTGCCACCAGCAGCTTTCAGACCGGGGAGCTGTTTTTT	CATSSFQTGELFF
TRBD1	TRBJ1-6	NA	TRBV19	TGTGCCAGTAGTCCAGGGACAGGGGGCCGGCAATCACCCCTCCACTTT	CASSPGTGGRQSPLHF
TRBD2	TRBJ2-5	NA	TRBV25-1	TGTGCCAGCAGTGAGTTTATCGGGACTACCGTAGAGACCCAGTACTTC	CASSEFIGTTVETQYF
NA	TRBJ2-7	once	TRBV5-6	TGTGCCAGCAGCTTGATTCGGAGCTACGAGCAGTACTTC	CASSLIRSYEQYF
NA	TRBJ1-5	NA	TRBV9	TGTGCCAGCAGCGTAGATCAGGGATCGCCCCAGCATTTT	CASSVDQGSPQHF
TRBD1	TRBJ2-7	NA	TRBV7-9	TGTGCCAGCAGCTCCGACAGGGTACCCTACGAGCAGTACTTC	CASSSDRVPYEQYF
NA	TRBJ1-6	NA	TRBV7-9	TGTGCCAGCAGAGGTGGCGTCGGGGGTTCACCCCTCCACTTT	CASRGGVGGSPLHF
NA	TRBJ2-7	NA	TRBV6-6	TGTGCCAGCAGTCCGGTTGGAGGTAATCCTCTAAATTCCTACGAGCAGTACTTC	CASSPVGGNPLNSYEQYF
NA	TRBJ2-1	few	TRBV6-1	TGTGCCAGCAGGGAAGGAAGGGGGAGAGAGTTCTTC	CASREGRGREFF
TRBD2	TRBJ2-7	NA	TRBV4-1	TGCGCCAGCAGCCAAGAAGGGGCGGGAGCAGTGTACGAGCAGTACTTC	CASSQEGAGAVYEQYF
TRBD1	TRBJ2-7	once	TRBV5-4	TGTGCCAGCAGCACCGGGACAGGGTCCTACGAGCAGTACTTC	CASSTGTGSYEQYF
TRBD2	TRBJ2-5	NA	TRBV14	TGTGCCAGCAGCCATGGGACGACTAGCGGCGTATTAAGAGGGAGGGAGACCCAGTACTTC	CASSHGTTSGVLRGRETQYF
TRBD2	TRBJ2-3	NA	TRBV12-5	TGTGCTAGTGGTACGGGGACTAGCGGGAACACAGATACGCAGTATTTT	CASGTGTSGNTDTQYF
NA	TRBJ2-5	NA	TRBV24-1	TGTGCCACCAGTGACCCAAGACAGGTAGAGACCCAGTACTTC	CATSDPRQVETQYF
NA	TRBJ2-6	NA	TRBV13	TGTGCCAGCAGCTTAGGGGCCTCTGGGGCCAACGTCCTGACTTTC	CASSLGASGANVLTF
NA	TRBJ2-7	NA	TRBV28	TGTGCCAGCAGCCCCATAGGGGGGAGGGGCTACGAGCAGTACTTC	CASSPIGGRGYEQYF
NA	TRBJ1-1	NA	TRBV2	TGTGCCAGCACTAAAGTCACGAACACTGAAGCTTTCTTT	CASTKVTNTEAFF
NA	TRBJ2-5	NA	TRBV3-1/TRBV3-2	TGTGCCAGCAGGGCAGGGGGGCGAGAGACCCAGTACTTC	CASRAGGRETQYF
NA	TRBJ1-2	NA	TRBV5-1	TGCGCCAGCAGCTTGGATGAGGGCCCTAACTATGGCTACACCTTC	CASSLDEGPNYGYTF
TRBD1	TRBJ1-5	NA	TRBV2	TGTGCCAGCAGTTTATCAGGGGGCAGCAATCAGCCCCAGCATTTT	CASSLSGGSNQPQHF
NA	TRBJ1-2	NA	TRBV7-2	TGTGCCAGCAGCCTCAACAGCTTTCCTAACTATGGCTACACCTTC	CASSLNSFPNYGYTF
NA	TRBJ2-5	once	TRBV4-3	TGCGCCAGCAGCCAAACGCCACAGGCTGGGGAGACCCAGTACTTC	CASSQTPQAGETQYF
TRBD1	TRBJ2-7	NA	TRBV6-1	TGTGCCAGCAGTGAAACCTGGGGACAGGGTAGTGACGAGCAGTACTTC	CASSETWGQGSDEQYF